This TCR beta chain was observed in a study of blood T cell repertoires in COVID-19. As for the study in general: Spain, Italy and the United States supplied samples that represented acute and convalescent COVID-19.

Assignments of participants to cohorts depended upon their own reported clinical history. Per the original methods: Estimation of nucleated cell counts relied on the amplification of reference gene primers. Generated by immunoSEQ multiplex PCR, the TCRdb table keeps only in-frame clones and is missing some. V and J calls and clone size come straight from that table; D and trimming were deduced from the DNA. This sample has approximately 300,000 clones, with 87% found just once. The sequencing sample was made of PBMCs or T cells enriched from blood (not recorded which). The clonotype comes from a woman in her thirties who had recovered from COVID-19.

CDR3 DNA sequence: TGCGCCAGCAGCTTGCAGCAGGGTACCTACGAGCAGTACTTC. It is translated as CASSLQQGTYEQYF. This chain links TRBV5-1 with TRBJ2-7, with D possibly being TRBD1 (5 bases). Germline V gene data show CDR1 as SGHRS and CDR2 as YFSETQ. The CDR3 is 14 amino acids. V lost 1 base and J 2 bases, leaving 10 bases between the germline ends.